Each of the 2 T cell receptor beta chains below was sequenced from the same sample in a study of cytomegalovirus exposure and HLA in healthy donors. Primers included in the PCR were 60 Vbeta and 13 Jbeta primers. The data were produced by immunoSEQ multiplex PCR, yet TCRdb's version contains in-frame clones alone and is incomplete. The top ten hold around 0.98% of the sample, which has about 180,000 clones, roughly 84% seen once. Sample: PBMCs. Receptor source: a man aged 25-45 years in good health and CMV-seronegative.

CDR3 residues: CASSLPTDSFHEQFF. Written as DNA, the CDR3 is TGTGCCAGCAGTTTACCCACAGACAGTTTCCATGAGCAGTTCTTC. This sequence joins TRBV28 and TRBJ2-1, with a possible D match to TRBD1 (5 bases). Germline lookup yields CDR1 MDHEN and CDR2 SYDVKM. The ends were cut back, 2 bases at V and 8 bases at J, with 16 bases in the middle. This CDR3 has 15 amino acids.

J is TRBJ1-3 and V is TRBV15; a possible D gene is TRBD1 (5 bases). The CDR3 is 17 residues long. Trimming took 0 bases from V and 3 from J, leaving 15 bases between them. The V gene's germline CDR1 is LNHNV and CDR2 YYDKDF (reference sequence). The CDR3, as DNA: TGTGCCACCAGCAGAGATTATTTGGGGGGTAGTGGAAACACCATATATTTT. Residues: CATSRDYLGGSGNTIYF.